Listed here is a single T cell receptor (beta chain). The antigen is undetermined. The data originate from a study of blood T cells in healthy people across ages. Findings and caveats of the study: Greater diversity and more naive CD4+ cells were seen in long-lived donors than in aged donors.

The second PCR ran about 6 to 11 cycles with a sample-barcoded 5' primer and J-beta primers. A tag from a template-switch adaptor with 12 random nucleotides marked each cDNA molecule. TCRdb used MiXCR to reprocess the 5' RACE reads, holding one entry per CDR3 protein. The sample holds fewer than 1,000,000 distinct CDR3 sequences; approximately 48% are singletons and the top ten take about 21%. The V segment lost 4 bases and the J segment 9 bases; nucleotides outside the gene matches: 16. Germline-derived CDR1 and CDR2 are LGHNA and YSLEER. This CDR3 region has 17 residues. The TCR comes from a man aged 55 to 70 in good health. The specimen was blood. J is TRBJ2-1 and V is TRBV4-3; 9 bases match TRBD2. The DNA of the CDR3 is TGCGCCAGCAGCCGTGAGCGGGGGGTTTCACTACAAACTGAGCAGTTCTTC. It yields the protein CASSRERGVSLQTEQFF.